This TCR beta chain was found in a study of spatial heterogeneity in lung cancer. Study-wide points: One measure, the expanded intratumoral alpha and beta TCR count, tracked tumor mutation counts.

CDR3 length equals 15 residues. The junction had 7 bases not matched to a gene; V was cut back by 0 bases and J by 6 bases. CDR1 is LGHNA, CDR2 YSLEER, per germline. As for time point: sample taken at primary tumor resection. TCRdb re-derived calls from the 5' RACE reads in MiXCR, one entry per CDR3 protein. Of 3,000 to 4,500 distinct CDR3 sequences in the sample, around 5% were seen once. This clonotype is categorized as medium-sized. Its antigen is not identified. V gene TRBV4-3 combines with J gene TRBJ1-1; TRBD1 matches at 7 bases. Material: lung tumor tissue, obtained at surgery. The sequence was obtained from a female donor with early-stage non-small cell lung cancer. CDR3 amino acids: CASSQDRQGVSEAFF. DNA of the CDR3: TGCGCCAGCAGCCAAGATCGGCAGGGGGTGTCTGAAGCTTTCTTT.